This entry describes one T cell receptor beta chain. Original handling: Reference gene primer amplification yielded estimated nucleated cell counts. Only in-frame clones appear in the TCRdb table, and some are missing; sequencing was by immunoSEQ multiplex PCR. V and J calls plus clone size are reproduced from that table; the DNA served to infer D and trimming. The table has 150,000 to 250,000 clones, roughly 80% seen once. The CDR3 runs to 14 residues. V lost 7 bases and J 1 base, leaving 13 bases between the germline ends. Germline assignment: CDR1 MNHNY and CDR2 SVGAGI (reference sequence). This record comes from a study of blood T cell repertoires in COVID-19. Study background: Nucleic acid was either cDNA or gDNA, and it came from T cells, B-cell-depleted T cells, or PBMCs.

Cohort placement rested on clinical history that participants reported themselves. The chain carries TRBV6-6 and TRBJ2-5; D gene ambiguous. Sequencing used PBMCs or T cells enriched from blood (not recorded which). The clonotype was recovered from a man aged 35-49 years who had recovered from COVID-19. In DNA, the CDR3 is TGTGCCAGCACCCAACGTAGTTTCCAAGAGACCCAGTACTTC. Its protein is CASTQRSFQETQYF.